What follows are 28 T cell receptor beta chains derived from one specimen sequenced in a study of T cells in Graves' hyperthyroidism and ophthalmopathy. RNA transcripts served as the template for amplifying TCR beta CDR3 regions. The HTBI set primed first-round TCR CDR3 RT-PCR. TCRdb re-called the multiplex PCR reads with MiXCR, one entry per CDR3 protein. The repertoire includes hundreds of thousands of distinct CDR3 sequences, approximately 15% of them detected once, and approximately 23% sits in the top ten. The sample consisted of blood. These receptors all stem from a woman aged 30 to 39 with Graves' hyperthyroidism.

This clonotype was recorded a few times. J is TRBJ2-2 and V is TRBV5-6; D is undetermined. CDR1 and CDR2 (germline): SGHDT, YYEEEE. The CDR3 has 14 residues. Trimming pared 5 bases from V and 7 bases from J, leaving 15 bases between. The CDR3, as DNA: TGTGCCAGCAGGCATGAACGGGCGGACGGGGAGCTGTTTTTT. Its protein product is CASRHERADGELFF.

This clonotype has a count of ten or more. The chain links TRBV12-3 or TRBV12-4 to TRBJ2-5; D unresolved. With 5 bases removed from V and 4 bases from J, the gap between germline ends came to 17 bases. The CDR3 runs 15 residues. The CDR3 sequence is CASSPRVVVGETQYF. The CDR3 region has the DNA TGTGCCAGCAGTCCCCGGGTAGTGGTGGGAGAGACCCAGTACTTC.

This clonotype was counted a few times. The chain employs TRBV18 and TRBJ2-7; D is perhaps TRBD2 (6 bases). The V and J ends lost 3 bases and 5 bases respectively, with 14 bases between them. The germline V gene has CDR1 KGHSH and CDR2 LQKENI. The CDR3 runs to 14 residues. The CDR3 coding sequence is TGTGCCAGCTCACCCGGGCGGGAATCCCACGAGCAGTACTTC. It is translated as CASSPGRESHEQYF.

This clonotype has a count of ten or more. The V gene is TRBV20-1, the J gene TRBJ2-3; D perhaps matches TRBD2 (6 bases). Trimming pared 6 bases from V and 5 bases from J, leaving 21 bases between. Germline loops: CDR1 DFQATT, CDR2 SNEGSKA (reference sequence). This CDR3 region has 15 residues. CDR3 bases: TGCAGTGCCAGACTAGTTAAGGATCCAGGAGATACGCAGTATTTT. Its protein is CSARLVKDPGDTQYF.

This clonotype was counted many times. This chain joins TRBV28 and TRBJ1-5; D uncertain. V was pared by 4 bases and J by 6 bases, with 10 bases between. This CDR3 spans 13 amino acids. Germline V gene lookup returns CDR1 MDHEN and CDR2 SYDVKM. CDR3 amino acids: CASSSPSRQPQHF. Written as DNA, the CDR3 is TGTGCCAGCAGTTCCCCCAGCCGTCAGCCCCAGCATTTT.

In this sample, this clonotype turned up many times. The chain carries TRBV15 and TRBJ2-5; D uncertain. Trimming removed 1 base from V and 4 bases from J, with 16 bases in between. Germline CDR1 reads LNHNV; CDR2 reads YYDKDF (reference sequence). The CDR3 is 16 amino acids. The CDR3: CATSRVSRAVGETQYF. The CDR3 coding sequence is TGTGCCACCAGCAGAGTTTCTCGAGCCGTGGGAGAGACCCAGTACTTC.

In its sample, this clonotype was seen many times. The V and J genes are TRBV28 and TRBJ1-5; TRBD1 agrees at 7 bases. Looked up from germline, CDR1 is MDHEN and CDR2 is SYDVKM. The CDR3 sequence is 12 residues long. V dropped 4 bases and J dropped 15; count of bases not matched to a gene: 9. The CDR3 sequence: CASSSPRGRGHF. The DNA for the CDR3 is TGTGCCAGCAGTTCCCCCAGGGGGAGAGGGCATTTT. Full variable domain (outside the CDR3, taken from reference TRBV28 and TRBJ1-5): DVKVTQSSRYLVKRTGEKVFLECVQDMDHENMFWYRQDPGLGLRLIYFSYDVKMKEKGDIPEGYSVSREKKERFSLILESASTNQTSMYLCASSSPRGRGHFGDGTRLSIL.

The V gene is TRBV11-2, the J gene TRBJ1-5; the D is unclear. V gave up 2 bases and J gave up 6 bases, with 14 bases separating them. This CDR3 is built from 15 residues. The V gene's germline CDR1 is SGHAT and CDR2 FQNNGV. CDR3 in amino acids: CASSLHLGSGQPQHF. For the CDR3, the DNA is TGTGCCAGCAGCTTACATCTGGGGAGCGGTCAGCCCCAGCATTTT. Together with reference TRBV11-2 and TRBJ1-5, the CDR3 gives the full variable domain: EAGVAQSPRYKIIEKRQSVAFWCNPISGHATLYWYQQILGQGPKLLIQFQNNGVVDDSQLPKDRFSAERLKGVDSTLKIQPAKLEDSAVYLCASSLHLGSGQPQHFGDGTRLSIL.

The sample holds many counts of this clonotype. The J gene is TRBJ1-1, the V gene TRBV6-6; no firm D call. The V gene lost 0 bases and the J gene lost 6 bases, with 5 bases spanning the gap. CDR3 size: 12 residues. Germline V gene sequence: CDR1 MNHNY, CDR2 SVGAGI (reference sequence). The CDR3 region is CASSYSGPEAFF. The CDR3 region has the DNA TGTGCCAGCAGTTACTCGGGCCCTGAAGCTTTCTTT.

Ten or more counts support this clonotype. The V call is TRBV20-1, the J call TRBJ1-5; TRBD1 matches at 10 bases. CDR1 is DFQATT and CDR2 is SNEGSKA in the germline V gene (reference sequence). With V trimmed by 2 bases and J by 7 bases, 5 bases remained unmatched. CDR3 size: 14 residues. The CDR3 DNA follows: TGCAGTGCTAGACCGGGACAGGGGAAACAGCCCCAGCATTTT. Its translation is CSARPGQGKQPQHF.

This clonotype was detected only a few times. The chain recombines TRBV12-3 or TRBV12-4 with TRBJ2-2, with D possibly matching TRBD1 (7 bases). The CDR3 runs to 15 residues. V was shortened by 4 bases and J by 2 bases, with 11 bases between the two germline ends. The CDR3 protein is CASSSTGTNTGELFF. Here the CDR3 DNA reads TGTGCCAGCAGTTCGACAGGGACTAACACCGGGGAGCTGTTTTTT.

The chain uses TRBV7-9 and TRBJ2-7; D gene uncertain. Trimming shortened V by 1 base and J by 5 bases, and 15 bases separated the two germline ends. CDR1 is SEHNR, CDR2 FQNEAQ, per germline (reference sequence). This CDR3 region has 15 residues. Here the CDR3 reads CASSLVVGFRNEQYF. The CDR3 DNA follows: TGTGCCAGCAGCTTAGTAGTTGGTTTCCGTAACGAGCAGTACTTC.

V usage is TRBV12-3 or TRBV12-4 and J usage is TRBJ2-1; the D is unclear. V shed 11 bases and J shed 5 bases, with 19 bases lying between them. This CDR3 contains 14 residues. In nucleotides, the CDR3 is TGTGCCGCCAGTTTCGCCCCGATAAACAATGAGCAGTTCTTC. Protein: CAASFAPINNEQFF.

This chain links TRBV19 with TRBJ2-1; D gene uncertain. Germline V gene data show CDR1 as LNHDA and CDR2 as SQIVND (reference sequence). Trimming took 4 bases from V and 7 from J, leaving 20 bases between them. There are 16 residues in the CDR3. The CDR3: CASSNVGSGFGNEQFF. The CDR3 nucleotides are TGTGCCAGTAGTAACGTAGGGTCTGGATTTGGTAATGAGCAGTTCTTC.

V gene TRBV4-1 combines with J gene TRBJ1-2; possible D gene TRBD1, 6 bases. The CDR3 length is 16 residues. Germline V gene data show CDR1 as MGHRA and CDR2 as YSYEKL. V lost 0 bases to trimming and J lost 7 bases, with 18 bases between them. In DNA form, the CDR3 reads TGCGCCAGCAGCCAAGATTCTCGGGCCAGGGGATTTGGCTACACCTTC. Protein product: CASSQDSRARGFGYTF.

The table lists this clonotype with many counts. The chain employs TRBV5-1 and TRBJ2-6; D gene uncertain. V lost 6 bases and J lost 0, with 7 bases in between. Germline V gene data show CDR1 as SGHRS and CDR2 as YFSETQ. The CDR3 has 14 residues. The CDR3 nucleotides are TGCGCCAGCACCAACCCCTCTGGGGCCAACGTCCTGACTTTC. It encodes CASTNPSGANVLTF.

V gene TRBV5-4 combines with J gene TRBJ2-3, with D uncertain. This CDR3 is 14 amino acids long. V was cut by 4 bases and J by 0 bases, with 9 bases left in between. The germline V gene has CDR1 SGHNT and CDR2 YYREEE (reference sequence). The CDR3 sequence is CASSPPGSTDTQYF. Here the CDR3 DNA reads TGTGCCAGCAGCCCGCCGGGCAGCACAGATACGCAGTATTTT.

This clonotype was observed at least ten times. V and J are TRBV28 and TRBJ2-5; tentative D call: TRBD2 (5 bases). The CDR3 contains 15 residues. V was clipped by 2 bases and J by 5 bases, with 15 bases between them. CDR1 and CDR2 (germline): MDHEN, SYDVKM. DNA for the CDR3: TGTGCCAGCAGTTTACCCCGAGGGTTAGGGGAGACCCAGTACTTC. Its translation is CASSLPRGLGETQYF.

V is TRBV15 and J is TRBJ2-1; D gene unclear. Germline values: CDR1 LNHNV, CDR2 YYDKDF (reference sequence). Deletions cut 6 bases from V and 7 bases from J, with 16 bases between. CDR3 length equals 14 residues. The CDR3 sequence is CATRDPETENEQFF. In DNA, the CDR3 is TGTGCCACCAGAGACCCCGAGACCGAGAATGAGCAGTTCTTC.

A few counts support this clonotype. The chain recombines TRBV7-9 with TRBJ2-6; a possible D gene is TRBD1 (8 bases). The CDR3 is made up of 17 amino acids. Germline values: CDR1 SEHNR, CDR2 FQNEAQ (reference sequence). The V end lost 8 bases, the J end lost 0 bases, and 17 bases lay between the germline ends. The CDR3 protein is CASYGTGGDSGANVLTF. For the CDR3, the DNA is TGTGCCAGCTACGGAACAGGGGGGGACTCTGGGGCCAACGTCCTGACTTTC. Supplemented by reference TRBV7-9 and TRBJ2-6, the full variable domain reads DTGVSQNPRHKITKRGQNVTFRCDPISEHNRLYWYRQTLGQGPEFLTYFQNEAQLEKSRLLSDRFSAERPKGSFSTLEIQRTEQGDSAMYLCASYGTGGDSGANVLTFGAGSRLTVL.

This clonotype has ten or more counts. The chain combines TRBV24-1 with TRBJ2-1; 14 bases line up with TRBD2. The length of the CDR3 is 15 residues. Germline V gene lookup returns CDR1 KGHDR and CDR2 SFDVKD. V dropped 4 bases and J dropped 6; count of bases not matched to a gene: 1. The CDR3 region has the DNA TGTGCCACCAGTGAGGGGACTAGCGGGAGCAATGAGCAGTTCTTC. This codes for CATSEGTSGSNEQFF.

This clonotype came up many times. J is TRBJ2-7 and V is TRBV6-2 or TRBV6-3; tentatively, D is TRBD2 (5 bases). V was cut by 6 bases and J by 7 bases, with 28 bases left in between. The CDR3 sequence is 17 residues long. Germline CDR1 is MNHEY and CDR2 is SVGEGT. The CDR3 nucleotides are TGTGCCAGCAGCCTCCCCGGGGTTAGCGATCGGCGTAGGGAGCAGTACTTC. Translation: CASSLPGVSDRRREQYF.

This sequence joins TRBV6-5 and TRBJ2-3, with D perhaps given as TRBD1 or TRBD2 (6 bases each). Germline V gene sequence: CDR1 MNHEY, CDR2 SVGAGI. Trimming took off 4 bases at V and 8 bases at J, with 19 bases between the two ends. The CDR3 is made up of 15 amino acids. The DNA of the CDR3 is TGTGCCAGCAGTTCCCTAGCACCCGAGGGGGGTACGCAGTATTTT. This encodes CASSSLAPEGGTQYF.

The sample holds a few counts of this clonotype. This chain links TRBV20-1 with TRBJ2-7; D may be TRBD2 (6 bases). V was trimmed by 6 bases and J by 3 bases, leaving 18 bases between them. The CDR3 runs 14 residues. Germline V gene lookup returns CDR1 DFQATT and CDR2 SNEGSKA (reference sequence). CDR3 in amino acids: CSAPTGTFVYEQYF. The DNA for the CDR3 is TGCAGTGCCCCAACCGGGACTTTCGTCTACGAGCAGTACTTC.

The table lists this clonotype with many counts. V gene TRBV12-3 or TRBV12-4 combines with J gene TRBJ2-1, with 13 bases fitting TRBD2. V lost 7 bases to trimming and J lost 10 bases; unmatched junction nucleotides: 7. This CDR3 spans 14 amino acids. CDR3 sequence reads: CASTTSGRAGEQFF. CDR3 bases: TGTGCCAGCACTACTAGCGGGAGGGCCGGGGAGCAGTTCTTC.

Ten or more counts support this clonotype. V and J are TRBV28 and TRBJ2-7; D is possibly TRBD2 (6 bases). CDR1 and CDR2 from the germline V gene are MDHEN and SYDVKM. The CDR3 is 14 amino acids. V was shortened by 2 bases and J by 7 bases, with 15 bases between the two germline ends. The chain's CDR3 is CASSLAGTTREQYF. Written as DNA, the CDR3 is TGTGCCAGCAGTTTAGCGGGGACCACGAGGGAGCAGTACTTC.

This clonotype was observed at least ten times. The rearrangement joins TRBV29-1 to TRBJ2-5; TRBD1 matches 7 bases. The CDR3 consists of 12 residues. V gave up 6 bases and J gave up 5 bases; unmatched junction bases: 6. Germline V lookup: CDR1 SQVTM, CDR2 ANQGSEA. The CDR3 DNA sequence: TGCAGCGTAGGGGGCGCCGGGGAGACCCAGTACTTC. Translating it yields CSVGGAGETQYF.

V and J are TRBV7-8 and TRBJ2-7; D remains ambiguous. The V gene's germline CDR1 is SGHVS and CDR2 FQNEAQ. The V end lost 5 bases, the J end lost 2 bases, and 13 bases lay between the germline ends. This CDR3 spans 14 amino acids. Here the CDR3 reads CASSGRVLPYEQYF. The CDR3 DNA reads TGTGCCAGCAGCGGACGGGTCCTACCCTACGAGCAGTACTTC.